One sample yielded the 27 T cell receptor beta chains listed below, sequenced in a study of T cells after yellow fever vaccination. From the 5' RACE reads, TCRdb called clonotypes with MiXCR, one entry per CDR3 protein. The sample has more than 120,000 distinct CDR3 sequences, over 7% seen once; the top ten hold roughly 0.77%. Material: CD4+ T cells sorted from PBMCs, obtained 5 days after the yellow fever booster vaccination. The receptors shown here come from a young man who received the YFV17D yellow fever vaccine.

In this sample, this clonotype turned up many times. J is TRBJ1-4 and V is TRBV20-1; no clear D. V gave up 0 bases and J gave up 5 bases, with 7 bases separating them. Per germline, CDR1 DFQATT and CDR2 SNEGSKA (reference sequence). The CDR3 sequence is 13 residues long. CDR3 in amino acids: CSARDSQNEKLFF. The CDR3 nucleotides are TGCAGTGCTAGAGACAGCCAAAATGAAAAACTGTTTTTT.

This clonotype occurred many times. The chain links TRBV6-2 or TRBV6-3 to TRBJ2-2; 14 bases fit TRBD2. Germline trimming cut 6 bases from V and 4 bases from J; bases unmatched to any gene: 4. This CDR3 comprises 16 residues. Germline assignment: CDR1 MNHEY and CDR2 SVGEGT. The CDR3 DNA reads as TGTGCCAGCAGAGGACTAGCGGGAGGCTCCACCGGGGAGCTGTTTTTT. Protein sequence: CASRGLAGGSTGELFF.

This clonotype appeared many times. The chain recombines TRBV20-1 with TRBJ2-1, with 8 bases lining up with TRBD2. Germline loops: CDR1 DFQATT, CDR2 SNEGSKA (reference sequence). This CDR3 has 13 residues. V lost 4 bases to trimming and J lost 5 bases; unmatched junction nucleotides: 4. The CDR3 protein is CSATGLGDNEQFF. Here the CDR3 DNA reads TGCAGTGCTACGGGACTAGGGGACAATGAGCAGTTCTTC.

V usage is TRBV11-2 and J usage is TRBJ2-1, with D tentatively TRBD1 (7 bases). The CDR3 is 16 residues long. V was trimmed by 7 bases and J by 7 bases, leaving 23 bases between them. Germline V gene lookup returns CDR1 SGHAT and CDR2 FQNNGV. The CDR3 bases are TGTGCCAGCATCTCCCGGCGCCCAGGGGGGAAAAATGAGCAGTTCTTC. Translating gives CASISRRPGGKNEQFF.

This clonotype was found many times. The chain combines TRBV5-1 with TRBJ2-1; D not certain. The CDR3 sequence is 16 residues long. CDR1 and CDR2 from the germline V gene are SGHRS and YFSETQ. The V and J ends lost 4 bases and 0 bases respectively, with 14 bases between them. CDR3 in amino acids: CASSLQLGGSYNEQFF. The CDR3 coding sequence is TGCGCCAGCAGCCTACAGCTGGGCGGCTCCTACAATGAGCAGTTCTTC.

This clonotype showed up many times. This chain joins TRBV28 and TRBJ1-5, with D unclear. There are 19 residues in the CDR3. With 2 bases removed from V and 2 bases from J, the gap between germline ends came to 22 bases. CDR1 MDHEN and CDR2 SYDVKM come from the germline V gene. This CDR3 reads CASSLGGSKGLNGNQPQHF. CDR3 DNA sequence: TGTGCCAGCAGTTTAGGTGGGTCGAAAGGGCTTAACGGCAATCAGCCCCAGCATTTT.

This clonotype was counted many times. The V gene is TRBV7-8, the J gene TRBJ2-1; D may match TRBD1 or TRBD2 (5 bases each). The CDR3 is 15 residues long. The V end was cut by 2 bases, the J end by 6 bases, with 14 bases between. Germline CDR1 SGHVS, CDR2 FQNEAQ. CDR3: CASSLSWDAFNEQFF. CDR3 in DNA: TGTGCCAGCAGCTTAAGTTGGGACGCTTTCAATGAGCAGTTCTTC.

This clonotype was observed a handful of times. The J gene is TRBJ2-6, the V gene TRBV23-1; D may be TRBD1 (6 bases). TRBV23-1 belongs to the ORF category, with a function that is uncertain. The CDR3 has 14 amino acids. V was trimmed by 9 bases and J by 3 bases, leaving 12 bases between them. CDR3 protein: CASTQGYGANVLTF. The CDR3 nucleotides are TGCGCCAGTACTCAGGGGTATGGGGCCAACGTCCTGACTTTC.

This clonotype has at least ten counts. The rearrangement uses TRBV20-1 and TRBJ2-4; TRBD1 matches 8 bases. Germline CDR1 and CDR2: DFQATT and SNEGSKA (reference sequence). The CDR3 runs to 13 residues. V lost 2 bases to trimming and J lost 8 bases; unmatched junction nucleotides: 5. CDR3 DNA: TGCAGTGCTAGAACGACAGGGGTGGACATTCAGTACTTC. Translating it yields CSARTTGVDIQYF.

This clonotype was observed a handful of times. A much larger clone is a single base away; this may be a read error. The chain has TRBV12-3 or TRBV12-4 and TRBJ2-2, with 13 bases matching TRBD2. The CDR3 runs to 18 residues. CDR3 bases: TGTGCCCGCAGTTCCCGCAGACTAGCGGGAGGCCTCACCGGGGAGCTGTTTTTT. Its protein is CARSSRRLAGGLTGELFF.

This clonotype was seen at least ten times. The CDR3 nucleotides are TGCAGTGCCACGACAGGGGGCATTGATGGCTACACCTTC. Protein sequence: CSATTGGIDGYTF. The chain recombines TRBV20-1 with TRBJ1-2; 10 bases line up with TRBD1. CDR1 is DFQATT, CDR2 SNEGSKA, per germline (reference sequence). The trim removed 6 bases at V and 6 bases at J, leaving 7 bases unmatched. There are 13 residues in the CDR3.

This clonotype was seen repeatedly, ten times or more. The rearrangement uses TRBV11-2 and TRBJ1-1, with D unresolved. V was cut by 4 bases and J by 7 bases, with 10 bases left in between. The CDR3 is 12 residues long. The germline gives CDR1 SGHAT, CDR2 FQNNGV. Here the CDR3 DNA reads TGTGCCAGCAGCTCCACCCGGTTTGAAGCTTTCTTT. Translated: CASSSTRFEAFF.

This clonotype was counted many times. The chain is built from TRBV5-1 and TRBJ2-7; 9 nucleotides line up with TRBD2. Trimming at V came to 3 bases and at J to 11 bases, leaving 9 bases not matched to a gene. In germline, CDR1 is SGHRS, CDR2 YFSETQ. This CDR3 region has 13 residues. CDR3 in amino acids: CASSSGQREAEYF. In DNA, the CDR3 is TGCGCCAGCAGCTCTGGGCAGCGGGAGGCGGAGTACTTC.

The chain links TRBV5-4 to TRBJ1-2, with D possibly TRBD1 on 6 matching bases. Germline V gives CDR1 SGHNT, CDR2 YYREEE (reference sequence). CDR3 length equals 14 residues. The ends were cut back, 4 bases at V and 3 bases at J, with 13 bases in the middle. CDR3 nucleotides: TGTGCCAGCAGCACCTCCAGGGGCGACTATGGCTACACCTTC. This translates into CASSTSRGDYGYTF.

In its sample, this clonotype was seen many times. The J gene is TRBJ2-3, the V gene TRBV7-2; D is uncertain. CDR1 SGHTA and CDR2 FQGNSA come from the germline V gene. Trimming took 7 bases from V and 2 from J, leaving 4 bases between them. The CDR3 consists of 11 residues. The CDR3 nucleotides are TGTGCCAGCACCAACACAGATACGCAGTATTTT. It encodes CASTNTDTQYF. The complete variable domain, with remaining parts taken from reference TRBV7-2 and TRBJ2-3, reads GAGVSQSPSNKVTEKGKDVELRCDPISGHTALYWYRQSLGQGLEFLIYFQGNSAPDKSGLPSDRFSAERTGGSVSTLTIQRTQQEDSAVYLCASTNTDTQYFGPGTRLTVL.

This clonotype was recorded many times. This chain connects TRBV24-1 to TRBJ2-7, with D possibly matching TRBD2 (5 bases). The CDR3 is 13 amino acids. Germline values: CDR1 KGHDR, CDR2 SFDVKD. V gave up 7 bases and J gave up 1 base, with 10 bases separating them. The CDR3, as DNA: TGTGCCACCAGCGGGGTTCCTTCCTACGAGCAGTACTTC. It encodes CATSGVPSYEQYF.

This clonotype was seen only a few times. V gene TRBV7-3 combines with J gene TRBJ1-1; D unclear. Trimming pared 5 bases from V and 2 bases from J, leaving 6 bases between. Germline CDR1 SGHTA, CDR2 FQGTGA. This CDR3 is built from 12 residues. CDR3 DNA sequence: TGTGCCAGCAGCAAAGATAACACTGAAGCTTTCTTT. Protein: CASSKDNTEAFF. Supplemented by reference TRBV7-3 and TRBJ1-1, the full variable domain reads GAGVSQTPSNKVTEKGKYVELRCDPISGHTALYWYRQSLGQGPEFLIYFQGTGAADDSGLPNDRFFAVRPEGSVSTLKIQRTERGDSAVYLCASSKDNTEAFFGQGTRLTVV.

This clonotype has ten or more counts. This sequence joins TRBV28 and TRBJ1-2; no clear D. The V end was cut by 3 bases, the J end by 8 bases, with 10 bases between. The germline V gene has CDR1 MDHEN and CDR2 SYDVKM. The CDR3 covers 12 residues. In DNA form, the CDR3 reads TGTGCCAGCAGTTTGCGGACCACCGGCTACACCTTC. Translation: CASSLRTTGYTF.

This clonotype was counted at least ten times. CDR3 loop: CASSLIWGQPNTEAFF. The CDR3 DNA reads as TGTGCCAGCAGCTTGATTTGGGGACAGCCCAACACTGAAGCTTTCTTT. The gene calls are TRBV5-8 and TRBJ1-1; 7 positions match TRBD1. Germline V lookup: CDR1 SGHTS, CDR2 YDEGEE. The CDR3 length is 16 residues. Losses at the gene ends were 1 base for V and 2 bases for J; bases not matched to a gene: 8.

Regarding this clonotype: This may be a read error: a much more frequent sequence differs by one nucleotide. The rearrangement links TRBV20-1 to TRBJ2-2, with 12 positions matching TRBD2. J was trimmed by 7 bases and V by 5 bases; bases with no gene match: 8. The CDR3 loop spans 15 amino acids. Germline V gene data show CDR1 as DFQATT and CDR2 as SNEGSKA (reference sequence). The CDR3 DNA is TGCAGTGCTGGGGCTAGCGGGGGGGATAGCGGGGAGCTGTTTTTT. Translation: CSAGASGGDSGELFF.

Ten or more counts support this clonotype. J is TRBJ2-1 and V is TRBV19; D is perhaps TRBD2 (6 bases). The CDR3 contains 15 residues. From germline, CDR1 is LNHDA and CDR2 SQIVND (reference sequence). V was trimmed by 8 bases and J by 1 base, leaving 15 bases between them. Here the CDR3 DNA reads TGTGCCAGTGGGGCCGGGACTCCATCCTACAATGAGCAGTTCTTC. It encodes CASGAGTPSYNEQFF.

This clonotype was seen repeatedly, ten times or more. The CDR3 loop reads CASRPSGGEEQFF. The CDR3 bases are TGTGCCAGCCGGCCCTCGGGGGGGGAAGAGCAGTTCTTC. J is TRBJ2-1 and V is TRBV11-3; 8 positions match TRBD2. V lost 8 bases, J lost 10 bases, and 10 bases stayed unmatched. The CDR3 has 13 residues. Germline CDR1 and CDR2: SGHNT and YENEEA.

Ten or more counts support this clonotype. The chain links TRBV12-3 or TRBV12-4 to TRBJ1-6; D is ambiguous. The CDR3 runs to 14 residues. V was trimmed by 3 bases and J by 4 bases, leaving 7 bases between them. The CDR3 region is CASSFTVYNSPLHF. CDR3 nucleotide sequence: TGTGCCAGCAGTTTTACAGTTTATAATTCACCCCTCCACTTT.

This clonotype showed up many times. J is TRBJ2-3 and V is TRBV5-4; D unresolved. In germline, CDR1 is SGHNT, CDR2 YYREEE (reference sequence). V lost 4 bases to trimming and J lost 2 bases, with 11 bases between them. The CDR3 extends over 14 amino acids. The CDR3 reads CASSGSLNTDTQYF. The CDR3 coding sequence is TGTGCCAGCAGCGGCTCCCTTAACACAGATACGCAGTATTTT.

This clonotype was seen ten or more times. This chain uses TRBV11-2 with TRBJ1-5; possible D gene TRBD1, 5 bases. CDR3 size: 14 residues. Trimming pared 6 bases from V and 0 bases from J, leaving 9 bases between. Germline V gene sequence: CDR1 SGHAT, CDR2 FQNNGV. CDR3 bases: TGTGCCAGCAGTCGACAGTCTAGCAATCAGCCCCAGCATTTT. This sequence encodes CASSRQSSNQPQHF. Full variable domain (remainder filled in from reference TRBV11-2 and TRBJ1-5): EAGVAQSPRYKIIEKRQSVAFWCNPISGHATLYWYQQILGQGPKLLIQFQNNGVVDDSQLPKDRFSAERLKGVDSTLKIQPAKLEDSAVYLCASSRQSSNQPQHFGDGTRLSIL.

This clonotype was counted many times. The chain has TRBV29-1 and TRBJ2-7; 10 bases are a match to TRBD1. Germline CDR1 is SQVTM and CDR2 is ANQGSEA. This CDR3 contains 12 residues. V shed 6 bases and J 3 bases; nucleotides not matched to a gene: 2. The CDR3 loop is CSVWTGGYEQYF. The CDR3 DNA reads TGCAGCGTCTGGACAGGGGGCTACGAGCAGTACTTC.

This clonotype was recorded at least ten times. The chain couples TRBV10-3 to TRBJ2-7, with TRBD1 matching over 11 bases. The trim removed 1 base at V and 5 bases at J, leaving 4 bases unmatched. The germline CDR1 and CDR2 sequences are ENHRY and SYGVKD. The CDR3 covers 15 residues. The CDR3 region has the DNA TGTGCCATCAGTGAGTGGGGACAGGGGGGCGACGAGCAGTACTTC. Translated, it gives CAISEWGQGGDEQYF.